This TCR beta chain was found in a study of blood T cell repertoires in COVID-19. Across the study: Both acute and convalescent COVID-19 samples were obtained from the United States, Italy and Spain. The analysed material was cDNA or gDNA that came from T cells, B-cell-depleted T cells, or PBMCs.

Per the original data handling: Amplification with reference gene primers provided the estimates of nucleated cell counts. Sequenced by immunoSEQ multiplex PCR; TCRdb stores in-frame clones only, minus some. Clonal size and the V and J genes are those of that table, whereas D and trimming came from the DNA. The sample has approximately 53,000 clones; 80% to 85% are singletons. Seattle-derived patients entered the study during active infection and were followed longitudinally. The germline gives CDR1 SGHDT, CDR2 YYEEEE. Deletions cut 4 bases from V and 0 bases from J, with 16 bases between. The CDR3 consists of 16 residues.

Sample: peripheral blood. This TCR derives from a woman aged 80 or over with COVID-19, enrolled during active disease. The chain is built from TRBV5-6 and TRBJ2-5; no reliable D call. The CDR3 coding sequence is TGTGCCAGCAGCCCGTCTCTCTCGGTCTACCAAGAGACCCAGTACTTC. This gives the protein CASSPSLSVYQETQYF.